This TCR beta chain was profiled in a study of OX40 agonist ivuxolimab in advanced cancers. The wider study: Each dose-escalation patient presented with hepatocellular carcinoma, melanoma, renal cell or head and neck cancer. At around 81% male, the cohort had a mean age of around 56 years, ranging from roughly 20 to 90.

Points on this clone: The antigen remains undetermined. Other DNA sequences in this specimen translate into the identical CDR3.

Whole-study results and caveats: Both blood CD4+ and CD8+ T cells showed clonal growth by week 6 at 0.1 to 3.0 mg/kg. CD8+ T cells showed, on average, more clonal expansion than CD4+ cells.

This CDR3 has 14 amino acids. J was trimmed by 3 bases and V by 2 bases; bases with no gene match: 4. Germline V gene data show CDR1 as SGHRS and CDR2 as YFSETQ. This table comes from immunoSEQ multiplex PCR, and its TCRdb copy is limited to in-frame clones, with some not included. Altogether roughly 23,000 clones are present, approximately 80% being singletons, with the ten largest covering 24%. This sequence was found in an adult with an advanced solid tumor such as melanoma, head and neck, liver or kidney cancer. This chain uses TRBV5-1 with TRBJ2-7, with TRBD1 matching 8 bases. The input for sequencing was CD4+ or CD8+ T cells sorted from blood, taken in a trial of the OX40 agonist ivuxolimab. The CDR3 DNA reads TGCGCCAGCAGCTTTCGACAGGGGAACTACGAGCAGTACTTC. This codes for CASSFRQGNYEQYF. The complete variable domain, with remaining parts taken from reference TRBV5-1 and TRBJ2-7, reads KAGVTQTPRYLIKTRGQQVTLSCSPISGHRSVSWYQQTPGQGLQFLFEYFSETQRNKGNFPGRFSGRQFSNSRSEMNVSTLELGDSALYLCASSFRQGNYEQYFGPGTRLTVT.